These T cell receptor beta chains were read from a single sample in a study of blood T cell repertoires in COVID-19. Libraries were prepared by immunoSEQ multiplex PCR; TCRdb keeps only in-frame clonotypes and omits some of them. The sample carries 37,000 or so clones, around 80% recorded once. Specimen: peripheral blood. These receptors came from a man between 60 and 75 years old with acute or convalescent COVID-19. CDR3s include the opening cysteine and the closing phenylalanine or tryptophan. Fields, in order: CDR3 length, V gene, CDR3 protein.

15	TRBV11-3	CASSPGLAGAETQYF
14	TRBV5-6	CASSLAGVYNEQFF
14	TRBV2	CASSADRGTDTQYF
15	TRBV9	CASSVGGTGNQPQHF
14	TRBV18	CASSPSDITYEQYF
18	TRBV13	CASSVASGPFRSYNEQFF
15	TRBV11-2	CASSLGLANTGELFF
15	TRBV29-1	CSVEDLGGQGIEAFF
14	TRBV30	CAWSGHDLNQPQHF
12	TRBV7-6	CASSLQGIEQYF
15	TRBV7-8	CASSLPGLAKNIQYF
16	TRBV19	CASSRTSGRGEETQYF
11	TRBV30	CAWGDGNEQYF
14	TRBV29-1	CSVVLAGSYNEQFF
18	TRBV4-1	CASSHDPRDRGLPYEQYF
12	TRBV6-6	CAQGGASYEQYF
15	TRBV27	CASSQPSRGHYEQYF
12	TRBV5-1	CASSRGNTEAFF
14	TRBV5-1	CASSLGPGAYEQYF
13	TRBV27	CASSYRVSTEAFF
14	TRBV6-4	CASIWTGGNSPLHF
14	TRBV5-1	CASRGGTNTGELFF
15	TRBV24-1	CATSDSGTGRNEQFF
15	TRBV11-2	CASTPPQWLNTEAFF
13	TRBV11-2	CASSPGEWYEQYF
16	TRBV10-1	CASSEGTSGSSDTQYF
15	TRBV6-5	CASSRDILSGNTIYF
16	TRBV6-6	CASREGQGVGTDTQYF
13	TRBV9	CASNRDNNSPLHF
13	TRBV9	CASSVGPSYEQYF
15	TRBV5-5	CASSSPGGRDEKLFF
14	TRBV10-2	CASSGTGQQETQYF
14	TRBV28	CASSWGTVQETQYF
16	TRBV5-5	CASSLGDRVTEEKLFF
14	TRBV2	CASSAGTGIYEQYF
17	TRBV4-2	CASSRTQGARSNQPQHF
18	TRBV24-1	CATSDLSSGVVGQETQYF
14	TRBV29-1	CSVQRRGSYNEQFF
15	TRBV24-1	CATSDPGLGKETQYF
15	TRBV5-4	CASSLGTRVTGELFF
15	TRBV7-9	CANLSSGSSYNEQFF
15	TRBV7-6	CASRVGTGLTDTQYF
15	TRBV6-1	CASSEPTRVTGELFF
13	TRBV7-9	CASSQGGAYEQYF
13	TRBV19	CASSMPGGTEAFF
16	TRBV24-1	CATSRRTSGKSNEQFF
18	TRBV11-2	CASSLEGQPTYSGNTIYF
14	TRBV28	CASSGGQGVDTQYF
14	TRBV5-6	CASSFGTFPYEQYF
13	TRBV12-3/TRBV12-4	CASSRTGLYEQYF
15	TRBV5-6	CASSLVGGTGNTIYF
16	TRBV18	CASSRGQGAANEKLFF
16	TRBV5-1	CASSLEGAGWDYEQYF
15	TRBV21-1	CASSKTSGYQETQYF
16	TRBV6-5	CASSYSSSGNTGELFF
17	TRBV3-1/TRBV3-2	CASSHIAGGPPPYEQYF
15	TRBV11-2	CASSRQGLASYEQYF
14	TRBV15	CATSRGAEGQTQYF